The 29 T cell receptor beta chains below were found in one sample sequenced in a study of T cell responses to AZD1222 COVID-19 vaccine. Libraries were prepared by immunoSEQ multiplex PCR; TCRdb keeps only in-frame clonotypes and omits some of them. Among under 200,000 clones listed, more than 90% were seen once. The source was peripheral blood, collected on day 0 of AZD1222 vaccination. The receptor source for this set is an adult in good health.

The V and J genes are TRBV24-1 and TRBJ2-1; D not resolved. CDR3 length: 13 residues. The V gene's germline CDR1 is KGHDR and CDR2 SFDVKD. V shed 4 bases and J shed 10 bases, with 13 bases lying between them. This chain's CDR3 is CATSDSTKMEQFF. The CDR3 nucleotides are TGTGCCACCAGTGACTCCACCAAGATGGAGCAGTTCTTC.

J is TRBJ1-1 and V is TRBV7-9, with unresolved D. V lost 6 bases and J 0 bases, leaving 8 bases between the germline ends. CDR3 length equals 13 residues. Looked up from germline, CDR1 is SEHNR and CDR2 is FQNEAQ (reference sequence). In DNA, the CDR3 is TGTGCCAGCAGACTCAGCCTGAACACTGAAGCTTTCTTT. Amino acid sequence: CASRLSLNTEAFF.

Written as DNA, the CDR3 is TGCGCCAGCAGCCAAGCCGCTAGCGGGAGTGAATCCTACAATGAGCAGTTCTTC. It yields the protein CASSQAASGSESYNEQFF. The chain combines TRBV4-1 with TRBJ2-1; 10 nucleotides align to TRBD2. The CDR3 runs to 18 residues. Germline V gene lookup returns CDR1 MGHRA and CDR2 YSYEKL. Trimming cost V 1 base and J 1 base; bases outside gene matches: 7.

The genes are TRBV6-5 and TRBJ1-2; possibly TRBD1 for D (5 bases). This CDR3 has 12 residues. In germline, CDR1 is MNHEY, CDR2 SVGAGI. Trimming left V 5 bases short and J 4 bases short, with 8 bases between. Written as DNA, the CDR3 is TGTGCCAGCAGTCCGGGACTCTATGGCTACACCTTC. Residues: CASSPGLYGYTF.

This clone showed up just once. The chain carries TRBV14 and TRBJ2-5; 15 positions match TRBD2. This CDR3 has 17 residues. J gave up 4 bases and V 3 bases, and 6 bases lay outside the gene matches. From germline, CDR1 is SGHDN and CDR2 FVKESK. In nucleotides, the CDR3 is TGTGCCAGCAGCCAGCCGGGACTAGCGGGAGGCGGAGAGACCCAGTACTTC. It specifies CASSQPGLAGGGETQYF.

This clone was detected once. J is TRBJ1-1 and V is TRBV5-4; possible D gene TRBD1, 6 bases. Germline-derived CDR1 and CDR2 are SGHNT and YYREEE (reference sequence). The V and J ends lost 4 bases and 2 bases respectively, with 18 bases between them. CDR3 length equals 16 residues. CDR3: CASSPTLNRANTEAFF. Here the CDR3 DNA reads TGTGCCAGCAGCCCAACCCTAAACAGGGCTAACACTGAAGCTTTCTTT.

CDR3: CASSTGQGEETQYF. CDR3 sequence (DNA): TGTGCCAGTAGTACGGGACAGGGGGAAGAGACCCAGTACTTC. The chain employs TRBV19 and TRBJ2-5; TRBD1 matches 11 bases. CDR1 LNHDA and CDR2 SQIVND come from the germline V gene (reference sequence). This CDR3 has 14 amino acids. The junction had 1 base not matched to a gene; V was cut back by 4 bases and J by 3 bases.

This chain links TRBV18 with TRBJ1-2; TRBD1 is a possible D gene (6 bases). V lost 5 bases, J lost 6 bases, and 10 bases lay in between. CDR1 and CDR2 from the germline V gene are KGHSH and LQKENI. CDR3 length: 12 residues. The CDR3 DNA reads as TGTGCCAGCTCATCGACAGGAGATGGCTACACCTTC. It is translated as CASSSTGDGYTF.

This clone was recorded only once. The chain couples TRBV25-1 to TRBJ1-6; D perhaps matches TRBD1 (6 bases). Trimming took 5 bases from V and 11 from J, leaving 16 bases between them. Germline CDR1 reads MGHDK; CDR2 reads SYGVNS. The length of the CDR3 is 14 residues. The CDR3 is CASSPGTTHPPLHF. The CDR3, as DNA: TGTGCCAGCAGTCCCGGGACAACTCATCCACCCCTCCACTTT.

The V gene is TRBV11-3, the J gene TRBJ2-7; the D is unclear. CDR3 length: 16 amino acids. V lost 1 base to trimming and J lost 0 bases, with 13 bases between them. CDR1 is SGHNT, CDR2 YENEEA, per germline. CDR3 region: CASSLAFETNSYEQYF. In nucleotides, the CDR3 is TGTGCCAGCAGCTTAGCTTTCGAGACAAACTCCTACGAGCAGTACTTC.

This clone was recorded only once. This chain uses TRBV20-1 with TRBJ1-6; D ambiguous. This CDR3 has 13 amino acids. Germline V gene lookup returns CDR1 DFQATT and CDR2 SNEGSKA (reference sequence). V was cut by 3 bases and J by 10 bases, with 13 bases left in between. The CDR3 protein is CSASSGVRSPLHF. The CDR3 DNA reads TGCAGTGCTAGTTCCGGGGTGCGGTCACCCCTCCACTTT.

The chain joins TRBV7-2 to TRBJ1-5; D is unresolved. CDR3 length equals 12 residues. Germline V gene data show CDR1 as SGHTA and CDR2 as FQGNSA. The V end was cut by 3 bases, the J end by 7 bases, with 7 bases between. The CDR3 region is CASSFKEQPQHF. The CDR3 nucleotides read TGTGCCAGCAGCTTCAAGGAGCAGCCCCAGCATTTT.

The rearrangement uses TRBV12-5 and TRBJ1-1; D might be TRBD1 (6 bases). Trimming removed 0 bases from V and 4 bases from J, with 15 bases in between. The CDR3 is 16 residues long. Looked up from germline, CDR1 is LGHNT and CDR2 is FRNRAP. CDR3: CASGLVRGPGGTEAFF. DNA of the CDR3: TGTGCTAGTGGTTTGGTACGGGGGCCTGGGGGCACTGAAGCTTTCTTT.

The CDR3 DNA reads TGTGCCAGCAGCCCCTTGGGACGGGGGGCTAGCACAGATACGCAGTATTTT. The encoded protein is CASSPLGRGASTDTQYF. The rearrangement links TRBV5-4 to TRBJ2-3; D is perhaps TRBD2 (7 bases). In germline, CDR1 is SGHNT, CDR2 YYREEE (reference sequence). The V gene lost 4 bases and the J gene lost 0 bases, with 18 bases spanning the gap. CDR3 size: 17 residues.

The rearrangement links TRBV14 to TRBJ1-1, with 8 bases identical to TRBD1. Germline V gives CDR1 SGHDN, CDR2 FVKESK. Losses at the gene ends were 0 bases for V and 4 bases for J; bases not matched to a gene: 13. The CDR3 sequence is 18 residues long. As DNA, the CDR3 is TGTGCCAGCAGCCAAGATTATTATAGGACAGGGTTTAGCACTGAAGCTTTCTTT. Translating gives CASSQDYYRTGFSTEAFF.

V is TRBV6-5 and J is TRBJ2-1; TRBD2 aligns across 9 bases. The germline V gene has CDR1 MNHEY and CDR2 SVGAGI. V was clipped by 7 bases and J by 7 bases; unmatched bases: 11. The CDR3 has 15 residues. The CDR3 region is CASKVAGAPGNEQFF. Written as DNA, the CDR3 is TGTGCCAGCAAGGTAGCGGGGGCCCCGGGGAATGAGCAGTTCTTC.

The gene calls are TRBV2 and TRBJ2-2; 8 bases align to TRBD1. The trim removed 5 bases at V and 0 bases at J, leaving 2 bases unmatched. Germline CDR1 SNHLY, CDR2 FYNNEI. The CDR3 extends over 15 amino acids. The CDR3 DNA sequence: TGTGCCAGCAGTCCACAGGGGGCGAACACCGGGGAGCTGTTTTTT. It yields the protein CASSPQGANTGELFF.

The rearrangement uses TRBV19 and TRBJ2-3; D remains ambiguous. Germline lookup yields CDR1 LNHDA and CDR2 SQIVND (reference sequence). With 5 bases removed from V and 6 bases from J, the gap between germline ends came to 15 bases. The CDR3 extends over 14 amino acids. The CDR3 nucleotides are TGTGCCAGTAGTCCCCGGGCCTTGGAGGATACGCAGTATTTT. The encoded protein is CASSPRALEDTQYF.

The V and J genes are TRBV6-5 and TRBJ2-3, with 9 bases aligning to TRBD1. The CDR3 consists of 16 residues. Trimming at V came to 2 bases and at J to 5 bases, leaving 8 bases not matched to a gene. CDR1 is MNHEY and CDR2 is SVGAGI in the germline V gene. CDR3 in DNA: TGTGCCAGCAGTTACACCAACAGGGGGCAGTTAGATACGCAGTATTTT. Its protein product is CASSYTNRGQLDTQYF.

The chain joins TRBV27 to TRBJ1-5, with 11 bases that match TRBD1. CDR1 MNHEY and CDR2 SMNVEV come from the germline V gene (reference sequence). J lost 9 bases, V lost 11 bases, and 18 bases had no gene match. CDR3 size: 16 residues. The CDR3 is CAHRDRGERTFLPQHF. In nucleotides, the CDR3 is TGTGCCCACAGGGACAGGGGGGAAAGGACGTTTTTGCCCCAGCATTTT.

The V gene is TRBV11-3, the J gene TRBJ2-3; 10 bases are shared with TRBD2. Germline loops: CDR1 SGHNT, CDR2 YENEEA. V was clipped by 1 base and J by 2 bases; unmatched bases: 9. This CDR3 has 18 residues. The CDR3 DNA sequence: TGTGCCAGCAGCTTAGGTTGGGTAGCGGGGGGAACCACAGATACGCAGTATTTT. It codes for CASSLGWVAGGTTDTQYF.

The V and J genes are TRBV19 and TRBJ1-3; TRBD1 is a possible D gene (6 bases). The CDR3 extends over 17 amino acids. CDR1 and CDR2 from the germline V gene are LNHDA and SQIVND (reference sequence). The V gene lost 7 bases and the J gene lost 0 bases, with 19 bases spanning the gap. The DNA of the CDR3 is TGTGCCAGTAAAGGAGAGGGGGTCGACTCCTCTGGAAACACCATATATTTT. This gives the protein CASKGEGVDSSGNTIYF.

This clone was recorded only once. The chain combines TRBV29-1 with TRBJ1-1; no definite D call. Trimming pared 6 bases from V and 0 bases from J, leaving 11 bases between. Germline V gene lookup returns CDR1 SQVTM and CDR2 ANQGSEA. This CDR3 has 13 amino acids. The CDR3 DNA reads TGCAGCGTCCCGGGCCCCATGAACACTGAAGCTTTCTTT. Protein: CSVPGPMNTEAFF.

The rearrangement links TRBV18 to TRBJ1-1; tentatively, D is TRBD1 (6 bases). Trimming took off 3 bases at V and 6 bases at J, with 14 bases between the two ends. There are 14 residues in the CDR3. The V gene's germline CDR1 is KGHSH and CDR2 LQKENI. CDR3 coding DNA: TGTGCCAGCTCACCGCAACAGGGCGGGGCTGAAGCTTTCTTT. It yields the protein CASSPQQGGAEAFF.

The V call is TRBV7-9, the J call TRBJ2-7; 7 bases agree with TRBD1. CDR1 is SEHNR, CDR2 FQNEAQ, per germline (reference sequence). Trimming removed 5 bases from V and 4 bases from J; junction bases left unmatched: 8. The CDR3 extends over 14 amino acids. CDR3 bases: TGTGCCAGCAGCGATACCGGGACAGCTTACGAGCAGTACTTC. Its translation: CASSDTGTAYEQYF.

The V and J genes are TRBV6-5 and TRBJ2-3; D perhaps matches TRBD1 (5 bases). The V gene's germline CDR1 is MNHEY and CDR2 SVGAGI. Trimming cost V 5 bases and J 2 bases, with 11 bases left between them. This CDR3 is 14 amino acids long. The CDR3 DNA reads as TGTGCCAGCAGTCCCCACAGGTCCACAGATACGCAGTATTTT. Translation gives CASSPHRSTDTQYF.

The J gene is TRBJ1-3, the V gene TRBV5-6; D is ambiguous. The V end was cut by 4 bases, the J end by 2 bases, with 16 bases between. There are 16 residues in the CDR3. Germline V gene sequence: CDR1 SGHDT, CDR2 YYEEEE. CDR3 sequence (DNA): TGTGCCAGCAGCCCGAAAGGATCCCCTGCTGGAAACACCATATATTTT. Its translation is CASSPKGSPAGNTIYF.

The chain has TRBV24-1 and TRBJ2-1, with TRBD2 as a possible D gene (6 bases). Trimming removed 7 bases at V and 1 base at J, with 10 bases between. Germline values: CDR1 KGHDR, CDR2 SFDVKD. The CDR3 is made up of 14 amino acids. CDR3 in amino acids: CATRNSGSYNEQFF. CDR3 nucleotides: TGTGCCACCAGAAATAGCGGTTCCTACAATGAGCAGTTCTTC.

The chain uses TRBV27 and TRBJ1-4, with 9 bases matching TRBD1. The CDR3 spans 16 residues. Trimming removed 6 bases from V and 8 bases from J; junction bases left unmatched: 13. Germline V gives CDR1 MNHEY, CDR2 SMNVEV (reference sequence). The CDR3 DNA follows: TGTGCCAGCAGGGAGGGGTACCGGGACAGGGCGGAAAAACTGTTTTTT. It yields the protein CASREGYRDRAEKLFF.